This T cell receptor (beta chain) was recorded in a study of early T cells in non-severe SARS-CoV-2 infection. In TCRdb, the 5' RACE reads were re-called with MiXCR into one record per CDR3 protein. There are around 81,000 distinct CDR3 sequences in the sample; around 14% occur only once, and 9.5% to 13% lies in the top ten. Germline V CDR1 and CDR2: SGHKS, YYEKEE (reference sequence). V was shortened by 4 bases and J by 2 bases, with 12 bases between the two germline ends. The CDR3 runs to 14 residues. This clonotype was detected only a few times. The chain links TRBV5-5 to TRBJ1-1; perhaps TRBD1 as D (5 bases). Sequenced sample: whole blood. The receptor was isolated from an adult who was a healthcare worker with PCR-confirmed SARS-CoV-2 infection or an uninfected control (not recorded which). The CDR3 here is CASSVYGGNTEAFF. DNA for the CDR3: TGTGCCAGCAGCGTATATGGGGGTAACACTGAAGCTTTCTTT. The full variable domain, its missing parts supplied by reference TRBV5-5 and TRBJ1-1, is DAGVTQSPTHLIKTRGQQVTLRCSPISGHKSVSWYQQVLGQGPQFIFQYYEKEERGRGNFPDRFSARQFPNYSSELNVNALLLGDSALYLCASSVYGGNTEAFFGQGTRLTVV.